The 10 T cell receptor beta chains reported below all come from one sample, sequenced in a study of blood T cell repertoires in COVID-19. Some clones are missing from TCRdb's copy, which holds only in-frame ones; the method was immunoSEQ multiplex PCR. The sample records about 140,000 clones, 81% being singletons. The material sequenced was peripheral blood. All receptors come from a human donor in a cohort sampled during active COVID-19.

The chain couples TRBV29-1 to TRBJ2-1, with a tentative D call TRBD2 (7 bases). V gave up 4 bases and J gave up 12 bases, with 22 bases separating them. CDR3 size: 14 residues. Germline values: CDR1 SQVTM, CDR2 ANQGSEA. The CDR3 DNA reads TGCAGCGTTGCTAGCGGACAGATTCGGTTGGTGCAGTTCTTC. The encoded protein is CSVASGQIRLVQFF.

V usage is TRBV19 and J usage is TRBJ2-2, with TRBD2 identical over 10 bases. Germline CDR1 is LNHDA and CDR2 is SQIVND (reference sequence). The V and J ends lost 0 bases and 6 bases, in that order; junction bases with no gene match: 13. This CDR3 has 19 residues. For the CDR3, the DNA is TGTGCCAGTAGTATAGATACCCGGATAGCGGGAGGTCGCCCCGGGGAGCTGTTTTTT. This codes for CASSIDTRIAGGRPGELFF.

The chain recombines TRBV4-3 with TRBJ2-7; 7 bases align to TRBD2. The CDR3 has 16 amino acids. The V segment lost 0 bases and the J segment 2 bases; nucleotides outside the gene matches: 7. The V gene's germline CDR1 is LGHNA and CDR2 YSLEER. The CDR3 loop reads CASSQEGRVSPYEQYF. The CDR3 DNA reads TGCGCCAGCAGCCAAGAGGGGAGGGTGTCGCCCTACGAGCAGTACTTC.

This chain connects TRBV3-1 (or the pseudogene TRBV3-2) to TRBJ1-5; TRBD1 agrees at 9 bases. From germline, CDR1 is LGHDT and CDR2 YNNKEL (reference sequence). The CDR3 contains 16 residues. V lost 3 bases and J lost 3; bases outside the gene matches: 6. DNA for the CDR3: TGTGCCAGCAGCCAGGAAACAGGGGGCCTCAATCAGCCCCAGCATTTT. Translation gives CASSQETGGLNQPQHF.

This chain links TRBV28 with TRBJ1-1; TRBD1 matches at 7 bases. The V gene end was trimmed by 5 bases and the J gene end by 6 bases; junction bases not matched to a gene: 6. CDR1 is MDHEN and CDR2 is SYDVKM in the germline V gene. There are 13 residues in the CDR3. The CDR3 spells CASSRTGLSEAFF. CDR3 nucleotide sequence: TGTGCCAGCAGTAGGACAGGTCTATCTGAAGCTTTCTTT.

This clone is a singleton in its sample. The chain employs TRBV5-1 and TRBJ1-1, with TRBD1 matching 8 bases. Trimming removed 5 bases from V and 3 bases from J; junction bases left unmatched: 21. The length of the CDR3 is 19 residues. The germline V gene encodes CDR1 SGHRS and CDR2 YFSETQ. The CDR3 reads CASRLRQGSLRGGDTEAFF. In DNA form, the CDR3 reads TGCGCCAGCAGGCTGAGACAGGGGTCTCTAAGGGGAGGGGACACTGAAGCTTTCTTT.

This clone has more than one count but fewer than ten. The CDR3 nucleotides read TGTGCCAGCAGCTTAAGTGGCGGGGCTCCCTACGAGCAGTACTTC. The encoded protein is CASSLSGGAPYEQYF. The rearrangement links TRBV7-3 to TRBJ2-7; D perhaps matches TRBD2 (6 bases). The germline V gene encodes CDR1 SGHTA and CDR2 FQGTGA. Trimming pared 1 base from V and 2 bases from J, leaving 12 bases between. The CDR3 covers 15 residues.

This chain connects TRBV11-3 to TRBJ2-7, with TRBD2 matching 8 bases. Germline CDR1 and CDR2: SGHNT and YENEEA. Germline trimming cut 4 bases from V and 1 base from J; bases unmatched to any gene: 3. The CDR3 covers 14 residues. The CDR3 sequence: CASSSGGASYEQYF. In DNA, the CDR3 is TGTGCCAGCAGCTCCGGGGGGGCGTCCTACGAGCAGTACTTC.

This chain connects TRBV9 to TRBJ2-1, with 12 bases fitting TRBD2. Germline lookup yields CDR1 SGDLS and CDR2 YYNGEE. The CDR3 spans 14 residues. The V segment lost 4 bases and the J segment 8 bases; nucleotides outside the gene matches: 4. This CDR3 reads CASSRTSGNDEQFF. CDR3 sequence (DNA): TGTGCCAGCAGCCGGACTAGCGGGAACGATGAGCAGTTCTTC.

V gene TRBV5-1 combines with J gene TRBJ1-1; 7 bases are shared with TRBD1. J was trimmed by 3 bases and V by 1 base; bases with no gene match: 6. CDR3 length equals 15 residues. The germline CDR1 and CDR2 sequences are SGHRS and YFSETQ. CDR3 DNA sequence: TGCGCCAGCAGCTTGTCCGACAGGGCGGACACTGAAGCTTTCTTT. It translates to CASSLSDRADTEAFF.